This TCR beta chain was recovered during a study of PD-L1 blockade in urothelial cancer. The protocol was immunoSEQ multiplex PCR, while the TCRdb copy is restricted to in-frame clones and leaves out a portion. The table records about 100,000 clones, around 90% of them present only once. Per germline, CDR1 SQVTM and CDR2 ANQGSEA. The CDR3 is made up of 17 amino acids. The V end lost 4 bases, the J end lost 1 base, and 20 bases lay between the germline ends. This receptor was identified in a woman older than 75 with urothelial cancer. Here the sequenced sample was PBMCs, taken around atezolizumab (anti-PD-L1) treatment. J is TRBJ2-1 and V is TRBV29-1; tentative D call: TRBD2 (5 bases). The CDR3 loop reads CSVGFPIEGRSYNEQFF. The CDR3 bases are TGCAGCGTTGGATTCCCTATCGAGGGTAGGTCCTACAATGAGCAGTTCTTC.